This is a list of T cell receptor beta chains from one sample in a study of identical twins. From the 5' RACE reads, TCRdb called clonotypes with MiXCR, one entry per CDR3 protein. This table has 1,800,000 or so distinct CDR3 sequences, around a third appearing once. The sample consisted of cord blood. These receptors were collected from a newborn girl in good health. The CDR3 runs from the conserved cysteine through the conserved F or W. D genes are given only for firm matches. Clone size is shown for a subset of rows, as once, few, many or a class of expanded clone.

clone_size	v_call	d_call	j_call	cdr3_aa	cdr3_nt
few	TRBV28	NA	TRBJ2-7	CASILRGAGYEQYF	TGTGCCAGCATCCTGCGGGGCGCAGGCTACGAGCAGTACTTC
few	TRBV25-1	NA	TRBJ1-6	CASSEHRGWNSPLHF	TGTGCCAGCAGTGAACATAGGGGTTGGAATTCACCCCTCCACTTT
many	TRBV9	NA	TRBJ1-1	CASSVGMNTEAFF	TGTGCCAGCAGCGTAGGCATGAACACTGAAGCTTTCTTT
NA	TRBV14	TRBD1	TRBJ2-7	CASSQAGQGRSYNEQYF	TGTGCCAGCAGCCAAGCGGGACAGGGGAGGTCCTACAATGAGCAGTACTTC
many	TRBV10-3	NA	TRBJ2-7	CAIRPTGDSYEQYF	TGTGCCATCAGGCCGACAGGCGACTCCTACGAGCAGTACTTC
many	TRBV3-1	TRBD2	TRBJ2-3	CASSPGLAGVDTQYF	TGTGCCAGCAGCCCGGGACTAGCGGGAGTGGATACGCAGTATTTT
NA	TRBV27	NA	TRBJ1-5	CASSLIKDQPQHF	TGTGCCAGCAGTTTAATTAAGGATCAGCCCCAGCATTTT
NA	TRBV20-1	TRBD1	TRBJ2-7	CSARGGQGLEQYF	TGCAGTGCTAGAGGGGGACAGGGCTTGGAGCAGTACTTC
many	TRBV6-6	TRBD2	TRBJ2-1	CASKLTSGVDEQFF	TGTGCCAGCAAGTTGACTAGCGGGGTCGATGAGCAGTTCTTC
NA	TRBV3-1	NA	TRBJ2-1	CASSQASRRNEQFF	TGTGCCAGCAGCCAAGCTAGCAGAAGGAATGAGCAGTTCTTC
once	TRBV9	TRBD2	TRBJ2-1	CASSEWTSGNEQFF	TGTGCCAGCAGCGAGTGGACTAGCGGCAATGAGCAGTTCTTC
NA	TRBV27	TRBD1	TRBJ1-1	CASILTGVNTEAFF	TGTGCCAGTATTTTGACAGGGGTGAACACTGAAGCTTTCTTT
NA	TRBV5-6	NA	TRBJ2-4	CASSPWTAQNIQYF	TGTGCCAGCAGCCCCTGGACAGCCCAAAACATTCAGTACTTC
NA	TRBV4-2	NA	TRBJ2-1	CASSQGRTGVPHNEQFF	TGTGCCAGCAGCCAAGGACGGACGGGAGTGCCCCACAATGAGCAGTTCTTC
NA	TRBV29-1	NA	TRBJ2-2	CSVEDRAERYTGELFF	TGCAGCGTTGAAGATCGGGCGGAGAGGTACACCGGGGAGCTGTTTTTT
NA	TRBV24-1	NA	TRBJ2-7	CATSDRGGYNEQYF	TGTGCCACCAGTGATCGTGGCGGGTACAATGAGCAGTACTTC
NA	TRBV20-1	TRBD1	TRBJ1-5	CSASAGGLNQPQHF	TGCAGTGCTAGCGCAGGGGGCCTCAATCAGCCCCAGCATTTT
NA	TRBV3-1	NA	TRBJ1-5	CASSQDLTGAQPQHF	TGTGCCAGCAGCCAAGACTTGACAGGTGCGCAGCCCCAGCATTTT
NA	TRBV12-3/TRBV12-4	TRBD2	TRBJ2-7	CASSSGLAGVWGEQYF	TGTGCCAGCAGTTCGGGACTAGCGGGGGTCTGGGGCGAGCAGTACTTC
few	TRBV6-5	NA	TRBJ2-3	CASSYYERPDTQYF	TGTGCCAGCAGTTACTATGAGCGGCCCGATACGCAGTATTTT
few	TRBV4-1	NA	TRBJ2-4	CASSQSQMQRGPLAKNIRYF	TGCGCCAGCAGCCAATCGCAAATGCAGAGGGGACCCCTAGCCAAAAACATTCGGTACTTC
NA	TRBV5-1	NA	TRBJ2-7	CASSFTESYEQYF	TGCGCCAGCTCGTTTACAGAGTCCTACGAGCAGTACTTC
NA	TRBV20-1	TRBD1	TRBJ2-7	CSALLPGQSYEQYF	TGCAGTGCCCTTCTCCCGGGACAGTCCTACGAGCAGTACTTC
NA	TRBV3-1	TRBD1	TRBJ2-7	CASSQAMGQGSYEQYF	TGTGCCAGCAGCCAAGCTATGGGACAGGGGTCCTACGAGCAGTACTTC
few	TRBV20-1	NA	TRBJ1-2	CSASIFGGRNYGYTF	TGCAGTGCTAGTATCTTCGGGGGTAGGAACTATGGCTACACCTTC
NA	TRBV20-1	NA	TRBJ1-5	CSASQEEGKHF	TGCAGTGCTAGCCAGGAGGAGGGGAAGCATTTT
few	TRBV28	NA	TRBJ2-7	CASSFVPRTYEQYF	TGTGCCAGCAGTTTCGTCCCCCGAACCTACGAGCAGTACTTC
NA	TRBV7-2	NA	TRBJ2-3	CASSFRGPLTDTQYF	TGTGCCAGCAGCTTTCGTGGACCACTTACAGATACGCAGTATTTT
NA	TRBV12-3/TRBV12-4	NA	TRBJ2-7	CASSIPGTRHEQYF	TGTGCCAGCAGTATCCCCGGGACAAGGCACGAGCAGTACTTC